This entry lists 13 T cell receptor beta chains sequenced from one sample in a study of blood T cell repertoires in COVID-19. Measured with immunoSEQ multiplex PCR; TCRdb has only the in-frame clones, and not every one. Of approximately 260,000 clones in the sample, roughly 84% were seen once. The sequenced sample consisted of PBMCs or T cells enriched from blood (not recorded which). The receptors shown here come from a woman aged 45-60 years who had been exposed to COVID-19.

This sequence joins TRBV6-4 and TRBJ2-2; the D gene is possibly TRBD1 (5 bases). Germline loops: CDR1 MRHNA, CDR2 SNTAGT. The V end was cut by 3 bases, the J end by 4 bases, with 9 bases between. This CDR3 has 14 amino acids. CDR3 bases: TGTGCCAGCAGTGAAATCCAGGGCACCGGGGAGCTGTTTTTT. Translation gives CASSEIQGTGELFF.

The chain carries TRBV6-5 and TRBJ1-1; D is uncertain. V shed 6 bases and J shed 10 bases, with 15 bases lying between them. The length of the CDR3 is 12 residues. CDR1 and CDR2 (germline): MNHEY, SVGAGI. The CDR3 region has the DNA TGTGCCAGCAGCCCCGGAACGCGGGTAGCTTTCTTT. Protein product: CASSPGTRVAFF.

This sequence joins TRBV18 and TRBJ1-1; no firm D call. The germline V gene encodes CDR1 KGHSH and CDR2 LQKENI. The CDR3 loop spans 15 amino acids. Between the trimmed V and J ends, which lost 2 bases and 0 bases, there was a span of 10 bases. CDR3 region: CASSPGRLMNTEAFF. The DNA for the CDR3 is TGTGCCAGCTCACCAGGAAGACTCATGAACACTGAAGCTTTCTTT.

The chain is built from TRBV18 and TRBJ2-1; 7 bases are a match to TRBD1. This CDR3 is built from 14 residues. Germline V gives CDR1 KGHSH, CDR2 LQKENI. Trimming took 6 bases from V and 5 from J; bases not matched to a gene: 7. CDR3 in DNA: TGTGCCAGCTCCCTGACAGGGCAGCACAATGAGCAGTTCTTC. Residues: CASSLTGQHNEQFF.

V usage is TRBV7-8 and J usage is TRBJ2-1, with TRBD1 matching over 10 bases. V dropped 4 bases and J dropped 6; count of bases not matched to a gene: 6. This CDR3 contains 15 residues. Germline V gene sequence: CDR1 SGHVS, CDR2 FQNEAQ. CDR3 DNA sequence: TGTGCCAGCAGCTCCGGGACAGGGGCCCTCAATGAGCAGTTCTTC. As protein: CASSSGTGALNEQFF.

This rearrangement joins TRBV19 to TRBJ2-5, with D tentatively TRBD1 (6 bases). CDR3 length equals 13 residues. V gave up 4 bases and J gave up 7 bases, with 13 bases separating them. CDR1 LNHDA and CDR2 SQIVND come from the germline V gene (reference sequence). CDR3 bases: TGTGCCAGTAGTACTGACAGGTTCGGGACCCAGTACTTC. Protein product: CASSTDRFGTQYF.

This clone was counted only a few times. This rearrangement joins TRBV28 to TRBJ1-5, with 7 bases lining up with TRBD1. The V segment lost 5 bases and the J segment 3 bases; nucleotides outside the gene matches: 4. Germline V lookup: CDR1 MDHEN, CDR2 SYDVKM. This CDR3 contains 14 residues. As DNA, the CDR3 is TGTGCCAGCAGTCTCCAGGGGGACAATCAGCCCCAGCATTTT. This translates into CASSLQGDNQPQHF.

This rearrangement joins TRBV29-1 to TRBJ1-1, with D maybe TRBD1 (6 bases). This CDR3 spans 12 amino acids. Germline V CDR1 and CDR2: SQVTM, ANQGSEA. With 7 bases removed from V and 1 base from J, the gap between germline ends came to 10 bases. CDR3 DNA: TGCAGCGGGGGACACCAGAACACTGAAGCTTTCTTT. Its protein product is CSGGHQNTEAFF.

This clone appeared a few times. The J gene is TRBJ1-1, the V gene TRBV27, with D uncertain. V lost 3 bases to trimming and J lost 2 bases, with 16 bases between them. CDR1 and CDR2 (germline): MNHEY, SMNVEV (reference sequence). This CDR3 spans 16 amino acids. The CDR3 loop reads CASSFTVRPPNTEAFF. The DNA for the CDR3 is TGTGCCAGCAGTTTTACGGTCCGTCCGCCCAACACTGAAGCTTTCTTT.

The CDR3 region is CASSRTRTNYGYTF. Written as DNA, the CDR3 is TGTGCCAGCAGTCGGACACGGACTAACTATGGCTACACCTTC. The chain is built from TRBV27 and TRBJ1-2, with D possibly matching TRBD1 (5 bases). Trimming left V 5 bases short and J 0 bases short, with 10 bases between. The CDR3 length is 14 residues. Looked up from germline, CDR1 is MNHEY and CDR2 is SMNVEV (reference sequence).

The chain combines TRBV7-9 with TRBJ1-2; D perhaps matches TRBD1 (5 bases). This CDR3 comprises 17 residues. V lost 7 bases and J 6 bases, leaving 27 bases between the germline ends. CDR1 is SEHNR, CDR2 FQNEAQ, per germline (reference sequence). The CDR3 here is CASTTPPARGGLNGYTF. In DNA, the CDR3 is TGTGCCAGCACCACTCCGCCGGCAAGGGGAGGGTTGAATGGCTACACCTTC.

The CDR3 spells CASSSRVDQPQHF. The CDR3 DNA sequence: TGTGCCAGCAGTTCGCGGGTAGATCAGCCCCAGCATTTT. The rearrangement joins TRBV7-2 to TRBJ1-5; D remains ambiguous. The CDR3 runs 13 residues. With 6 bases removed from V and 5 bases from J, the gap between germline ends came to 11 bases. Germline values: CDR1 SGHTA, CDR2 FQGNSA.

V is TRBV29-1 and J is TRBJ2-2, with 7 positions matching TRBD1. CDR3 length: 13 residues. Trimming at V came to 5 bases and at J to 0 bases, leaving 0 bases not matched to a gene. Germline CDR1 SQVTM, CDR2 ANQGSEA. This CDR3 is CSVQGANTGELFF. The CDR3 DNA reads as TGCAGCGTTCAGGGGGCGAACACCGGGGAGCTGTTTTTT.